Sequencing of this T cell receptor (beta chain) was carried out in a study of T cell responses to AZD1222 COVID-19 vaccine. Looking at the study overall: Analyses pooled second doses at about 4 or about 12 weeks. Study-wide results and caveats: Possibly, clonal diversity was underestimated; donors were largely white British and included more females.

V lost 2 bases, J lost 6 bases, and 8 bases stayed unmatched. Germline-derived CDR1 and CDR2 are MDHEN and SYDVKM. The CDR3 contains 16 residues. On this clone: The target antigen is unknown.

Sequencing used immunoSEQ multiplex PCR; TCRdb keeps in-frame clones, though not all of them. The sample has 90,000 to 150,000 clones; 70% to 90% are singletons. This material consisted of peripheral blood, taken on day 0 of AZD1222 vaccination. V usage is TRBV28 and J usage is TRBJ2-1, with 9 positions matching TRBD1. The clonotype originates from an adult in good health. CDR3 amino acids: CASSLRGTGSSNEQFF. CDR3 nucleotides: TGTGCCAGCAGTTTAAGGGGGACAGGGAGTAGCAATGAGCAGTTCTTC.